A selection of T cell receptor beta chains follows, all from one sample in a study of shared clonotypes between healthy human individuals. Sequencing used immunoSEQ multiplex PCR; TCRdb keeps in-frame clones, though not all of them. The sample yields 2 million to 2.5 million clones, 85% to 95% seen once. Input material: naive CD4+ T cells from PBMCs. Receptors were obtained from a man younger than 35 in good health. Some clones in this sample may be carry-over from other donors' samples. Each CDR3 is given with its conserved first and last residue. D genes are given only for firm matches. Clone size is shown for a subset of rows, as once, few, many or a class of expanded clone.

j_gene,d_gene,abundance,v_gene,CDR3nt,CDR3aa
TRBJ1-1,-,-,TRBV19,TGTGCCACCCGCGCCCGGGAGGTTAAGACTGAAGCTTTCTTT,CATRAREVKTEAFF
TRBJ1-2,TRBD1,-,TRBV2,TGTGCCAGCAGCCCCGGGACAGTCCTCTATGGCTACACCTTC,CASSPGTVLYGYTF
TRBJ1-2,TRBD1,-,TRBV28,TGTGCCAGCAGTCAAGGACAGGGGTTAAATGGCTACACCTTC,CASSQGQGLNGYTF
TRBJ2-2,-,-,TRBV2,TGTGCCAGCAGTGCAGCTGGGCTGAACACCGGGGAGCTGTTTTTT,CASSAAGLNTGELFF
TRBJ2-5,TRBD2,-,TRBV5-1,TGCGCCAGTCGATCACTTCTAGCGGGAGTATCCGAGACCCAGTACTTC,CASRSLLAGVSETQYF
TRBJ1-4,-,-,TRBV6-1,TGTGCCAGCAGTGATTCGGGGGGTAATGAAAAACTGTTTTTT,CASSDSGGNEKLFF
TRBJ2-5,-,-,TRBV4-3,TGCGCCAGCAGCCAAGAAGTCCGGGGGCCAGAGACCCAGTACTTC,CASSQEVRGPETQYF
TRBJ1-1,-,few,TRBV6-1,TGTGCCAGCAGTGAAAGGCCGGTGATTGAAGCTTTCTTT,CASSERPVIEAFF
TRBJ2-7,-,-,TRBV6-5,TGTGCCAGCAGTTTAATTGGGGGCGAGCAGTACTTC,CASSLIGGEQYF
TRBJ2-7,-,-,TRBV10-3,TGTGCCATCAGTGACTCCAAACAGGGAGAAGTGGACGAGCAGTACTTC,CAISDSKQGEVDEQYF
TRBJ2-2,-,-,TRBV7-9,TGTGCCAGCAGCTTCAGACCCAGTAACACCGGGGAGCTGTTTTTT,CASSFRPSNTGELFF
TRBJ2-5,-,-,TRBV19,TGTGCCAGTAGTATCCTCAGTGGGGGTTTTCGGGCCCAGTACTTC,CASSILSGGFRAQYF
TRBJ2-1,TRBD2,-,TRBV28,TGTGCCAGCGGTAGCGGGCCCCGAGGGAATGAGCAGTTCTTC,CASGSGPRGNEQFF
TRBJ2-7,-,-,TRBV15,TGTGCCACCAGCAGATATACAGGAGGCTACGAGCAGTACTTC,CATSRYTGGYEQYF
TRBJ2-1,-,-,TRBV9,TGTGCCAGCAGCGTAGCTCCGGGACTCACGTCCCATGAGCAGTTCTTC,CASSVAPGLTSHEQFF
TRBJ2-2,-,-,TRBV28,TGTGCCAGCACCCTTCCCGGCAGAGTACGATCTGGGGAGCTGTTTTTT,CASTLPGRVRSGELFF
TRBJ2-7,-,-,TRBV20-1,TGCAGTGCTAAGCAGGGTCTCGAGCAGTACTTC,CSAKQGLEQYF
TRBJ2-7,-,-,TRBV2,TGTGCCAGCAGTGAGGCAGGGTCTACCTTCTACGAGCAGTACTTC,CASSEAGSTFYEQYF
TRBJ1-5,-,-,TRBV7-9,TGTGCCAGCAGCTATGGGATCGGGGGTGAGCAGCCCCAGCATTTT,CASSYGIGGEQPQHF
TRBJ1-2,-,once,TRBV4-1,TGCGCCAGCAGCCAAGTCCGCGGCCGGGAGGGCTACACCTTC,CASSQVRGREGYTF
TRBJ2-7,-,-,TRBV18,TGTGCCAGCTCACCACCGGCTAGCGCGGGGGAGCAGTACTTC,CASSPPASAGEQYF
TRBJ2-1,TRBD2,-,TRBV5-3,TGTGCCAGAAGCCGAGTACTAGCGGGAAATGAGCAGTTCTTC,CARSRVLAGNEQFF
TRBJ2-2,-,-,TRBV28,TGTGCCAGCACCGAAAGATCCGGGAAGGCCGGGGAGCTGTTTTTT,CASTERSGKAGELFF
TRBJ2-3,-,-,TRBV4-1,TGCGCCAGCAGCCAAGTCGGCGATACGCAGTATTTT,CASSQVGDTQYF
TRBJ2-1,-,-,TRBV11-2,TGTGCCAGCAGGCGGGGTAGCGTCGAAACTGAGCAGTTCTTC,CASRRGSVETEQFF
TRBJ2-6,TRBD1,-,TRBV28,TGTGCCAGCCGGACAGGGACTTCTGGGGCCAACGTCCTGACTTTC,CASRTGTSGANVLTF
TRBJ1-5,-,few,TRBV29-1,TGCAGCGTTGAAATCCTCAATCAGCCCCAGCATTTT,CSVEILNQPQHF
TRBJ1-5,-,once,TRBV29-1,TGCAGCGGGGCGACGGGGTTTAATCAGCCCCAGCATTTT,CSGATGFNQPQHF
TRBJ2-7,-,-,TRBV4-1,TGCGCCAGCAGCCAATGGGGCCCCGCGCGGAACTACGAGCAGTACTTC,CASSQWGPARNYEQYF
TRBJ2-7,-,-,TRBV5-4,TGTGCCAGCAGCCGGAAGGCAGGAAGCGAGCAGTACTTC,CASSRKAGSEQYF
TRBJ1-5,TRBD1,-,TRBV19,TGTGCCAGTAGCGCTACACAGGGGAGCGGGCAGCCCCAGCATTTT,CASSATQGSGQPQHF
TRBJ2-7,-,once,TRBV21-1,TGTGCCAGCAGCAAAGCGCTATTAAGCCTGTTCTACGAGCAGTACTTC,CASSKALLSLFYEQYF
TRBJ2-7,-,once,TRBV5-1,TGCGCCAGCAGCTTGGGGTCGGGCGAGCAGTACTTC,CASSLGSGEQYF
TRBJ2-4,-,once,TRBV27,TGTGCCAGCAGGACCTTCCTAGGTGGGACGGCCAAAAACATTCAGTACTTC,CASRTFLGGTAKNIQYF
TRBJ2-5,-,-,TRBV5-1,TGCGCCAGCATGTCTGGGGAAGAGACCCAGTACTTC,CASMSGEETQYF
TRBJ2-1,-,-,TRBV2,TGTGCCAGCAGTATAGGATACAATGAGCAGTTCTTC,CASSIGYNEQFF
TRBJ2-5,-,-,TRBV28,TGTGCCAACCCTACCGTGGCTAGTCTGGAGACCCAGTACTTC,CANPTVASLETQYF
TRBJ2-3,TRBD2,-,TRBV28,TGTGCCAGCAGGGGAGGCGGGAGCTCAGATACGCAGTATTTT,CASRGGGSSDTQYF
TRBJ1-2,-,-,TRBV28,TGTGCCAGCATTATCAGGGGCTATGGCTACACCTTC,CASIIRGYGYTF
TRBJ1-5,-,-,TRBV10-3,TGTGCCATCAGTGAGTCCCTAAGGTCGTCGGTCAGCAATCAGCCCCAGCATTTT,CAISESLRSSVSNQPQHF
TRBJ2-5,-,-,TRBV7-3,TGTGCCAGCAGCCAACACCATTTAGGTCAAGAGACCCAGTACTTC,CASSQHHLGQETQYF
TRBJ2-5,-,-,TRBV21-1,TGCCCGGAACTCAGGGACAGGGGGCCCCAAGAGACCCAGTACTTC,CPELRDRGPQETQYF
TRBJ2-7,-,-,TRBV30,TGTGCCTGGAGTGTAGACAGGTGGTACGAGCAGTACTTC,CAWSVDRWYEQYF
TRBJ1-2,-,-,TRBV11-1,TGTGCCAGCAGCGCTACCAGGGCTAACTATGGCTACACCTTC,CASSATRANYGYTF
TRBJ2-2,TRBD1,-,TRBV28,TGTGCCAGCACCATTGGGGGAATTGGACAGGGAAGCACCGGGGAGCTGTTTTTT,CASTIGGIGQGSTGELFF
TRBJ2-7,TRBD1,-,TRBV5-4,TGTGCCAGCAGCTTGGCGGGACAGGGGTCCTACGAGCAGTACTTC,CASSLAGQGSYEQYF
TRBJ2-3,-,-,TRBV6-4,TGTGCCAGCAGTCCAGACAGGAATTCAGATACGCAGTATTTT,CASSPDRNSDTQYF
TRBJ2-1,TRBD2,-,TRBV5-1,TGCGCCAGCAGCGCCCTAACTAGCGGGCCTTACAATGAGCAGTTCTTC,CASSALTSGPYNEQFF
TRBJ2-1,-,-,TRBV29-1,TGCAGCGTGGGGACCAGCGGAAGTGAGCAGTTCTTC,CSVGTSGSEQFF
TRBJ1-3,TRBD1,-,TRBV30,TGTGCTGCCAGACAGGGGGGGGACACCATATATTTT,CAARQGGDTIYF
TRBJ2-3,TRBD1,once,TRBV4-1,TGCGCCAGCAGCCAAGGACAGGGGGCATTTGTTGGGTCAGATACGCAGTATTTT,CASSQGQGAFVGSDTQYF
TRBJ1-1,-,-,TRBV6-5,TGTGCCAGCAGTTACCGAGGGAACACTGAAGCTTTCTTT,CASSYRGNTEAFF
TRBJ2-3,-,-,TRBV7-2,TGTGCCAGCAGCTTAGCGCTCCTCACAGATACGCAGTATTTT,CASSLALLTDTQYF